The clone carrying this TCR beta chain appeared a few times. What it binds is unknown. This clone may be a read error of a much larger clone one base away. The data stem from a study of T cells in Graves' hyperthyroidism and ophthalmopathy. Study findings and constraints: Clonotypes that were expanded in thyroid above 0.001 mostly appeared in blood too. Ophthalmopathy, as predicted by the model, came a median 6.5 months after the prediction.

There were TCR beta CDR3 regions amplified from RNA transcripts. The TCR CDR3 was amplified in a first-round RT-PCR using the HTBI primer set. TCRdb recomputed calls from the multiplex PCR reads with MiXCR, one row per CDR3 protein. The sample lists about 290,000 distinct CDR3 sequences, approximately 15% occurring once. The germline CDR1 and CDR2 sequences are SGHNT and YENEEA. Trimming removed 9 bases at V and 9 bases at J, with 15 bases between. This CDR3 spans 12 amino acids. This clonotype was obtained from a man aged 25 to 45 with Graves' hyperthyroidism. The sample taken for sequencing was blood. The chain carries TRBV11-3 and TRBJ2-1; possibly TRBD1 for D (5 bases). The CDR3 loop reads CASSTYRGEQFF. In DNA, the CDR3 is TGTGCCAGTAGTACCTATAGGGGTGAGCAGTTCTTC.